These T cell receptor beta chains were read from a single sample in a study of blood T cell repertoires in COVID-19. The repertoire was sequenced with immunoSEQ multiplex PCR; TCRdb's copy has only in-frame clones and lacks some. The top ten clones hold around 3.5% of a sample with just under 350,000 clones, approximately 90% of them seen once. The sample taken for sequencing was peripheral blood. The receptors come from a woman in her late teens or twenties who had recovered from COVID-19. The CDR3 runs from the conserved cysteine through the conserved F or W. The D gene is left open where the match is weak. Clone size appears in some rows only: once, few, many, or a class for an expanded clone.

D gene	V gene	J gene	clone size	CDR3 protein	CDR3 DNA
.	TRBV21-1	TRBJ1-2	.	CASSKGIRRRRGRGYTF	TGTGCCAGCAGCAAAGGAATTAGGCGACGGCGGGGACGCGGCTACACCTTC
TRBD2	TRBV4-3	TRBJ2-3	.	CASSQEFAGGRTDTQYF	TGCGCCAGCAGCCAAGAGTTTGCGGGGGGACGCACAGATACGCAGTATTTT
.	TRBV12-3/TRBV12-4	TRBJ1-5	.	CASSLATFQPQHF	TGTGCCAGCAGTCTCGCGACATTCCAGCCCCAGCATTTT
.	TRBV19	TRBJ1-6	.	CASSGGRTYSSPLHF	TGTGCCAGTAGTGGCGGACGGACTTATAGTTCACCCCTCCACTTT
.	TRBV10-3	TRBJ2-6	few	CAISGTVSGANVLTF	TGTGCCATCAGTGGGACAGTTTCTGGGGCCAACGTCCTGACTTTC
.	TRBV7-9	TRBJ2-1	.	CASSLSHISAYNEQFF	TGTGCCAGCAGCTTATCCCATATTAGCGCTTACAATGAGCAGTTCTTC
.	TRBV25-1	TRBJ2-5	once	CASSERRQGKDQETQYF	TGTGCCAGCAGTGAAAGGCGGCAGGGGAAGGATCAAGAGACCCAGTACTTC
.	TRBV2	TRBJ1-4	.	CASRDGGGFNEKLFF	TGTGCCAGCAGGGACGGGGGAGGCTTTAATGAAAAACTGTTTTTT
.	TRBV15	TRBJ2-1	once	CATSRAGDEQFF	TGTGCCACCAGCAGAGCGGGGGATGAGCAGTTCTTC
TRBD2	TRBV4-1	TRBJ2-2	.	CASSRIAGGGTGELFF	TGCGCCAGCAGCCGAATAGCGGGAGGGGGCACCGGGGAGCTGTTTTTT
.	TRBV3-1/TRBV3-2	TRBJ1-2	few	CASSPPEVDFTNYGYTF	TGTGCCAGCAGCCCCCCTGAGGTGGACTTTACTAACTATGGCTACACCTTC
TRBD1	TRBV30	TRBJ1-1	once	CACTRDRNTEAFF	TGTGCCTGCACTCGGGACAGGAACACTGAAGCTTTCTTT
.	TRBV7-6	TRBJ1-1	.	CASSNVVPMNTEAFF	TGTGCCAGCAGCAACGTGGTCCCTATGAACACTGAAGCTTTCTTT
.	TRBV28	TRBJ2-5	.	CASSPNWTKETQYF	TGTGCCAGCAGTCCCAACTGGACTAAAGAGACCCAGTACTTC
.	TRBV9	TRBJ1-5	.	CASSARPNQPQHF	TGTGCCAGCAGCGCGCGGCCCAATCAGCCCCAGCATTTT
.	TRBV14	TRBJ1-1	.	CASSQWDWNTEAFF	TGTGCCAGCAGCCAATGGGACTGGAACACTGAAGCTTTCTTT
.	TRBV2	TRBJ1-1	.	CASSENGGLNTEAFF	TGTGCCAGCAGTGAAAACGGGGGATTGAACACTGAAGCTTTCTTT
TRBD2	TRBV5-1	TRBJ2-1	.	CASSLELAGVYNEQFF	TGCGCCAGCAGCCTGGAACTAGCGGGAGTCTACAATGAGCAGTTCTTC
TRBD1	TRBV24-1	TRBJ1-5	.	CATSGVGQGDQPQHF	TGTGCCACCAGTGGGGTTGGACAGGGAGATCAGCCCCAGCATTTT
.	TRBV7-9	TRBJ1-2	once	CASSLAQGLYGYTF	TGTGCCAGCAGCTTAGCGCAGGGTCTCTATGGCTACACCTTC
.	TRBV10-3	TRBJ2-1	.	CAISESVSVSDEQFF	TGTGCCATCAGTGAGTCGGTCTCCGTTTCGGATGAGCAGTTCTTC
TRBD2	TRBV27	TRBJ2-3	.	CASSTSGREIDTQYF	TGTGCCAGCAGTACCTCGGGGAGGGAAATAGATACGCAGTATTTT
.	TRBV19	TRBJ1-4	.	CASSSERPATKLFF	TGTGCCAGTAGTTCTGAGCGACCAGCCACCAAACTGTTTTTT
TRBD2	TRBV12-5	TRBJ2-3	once	CASGWGGDGTDTQYF	TGTGCTAGTGGTTGGGGAGGGGACGGCACAGATACGCAGTATTTT
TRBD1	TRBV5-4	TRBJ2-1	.	CASSTADRGFVNEQFF	TGTGCCAGCAGCACCGCCGACAGGGGGTTTGTAAATGAGCAGTTCTTC
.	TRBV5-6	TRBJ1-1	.	CASSLDSGHINTEAFF	TGTGCCAGCAGCTTGGATTCGGGACATATAAACACTGAAGCTTTCTTT
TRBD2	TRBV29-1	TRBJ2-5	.	CSVEATSGGKETQYF	TGCAGCGTCGAGGCGACTAGCGGGGGTAAAGAGACCCAGTACTTC
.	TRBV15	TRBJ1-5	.	CATSRDSGGNQPQHF	TGTGCCACCAGCAGAGATTCAGGGGGCAATCAGCCCCAGCATTTT
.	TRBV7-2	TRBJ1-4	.	CASSFEGRGEKLFF	TGTGCCAGCAGCTTCGAAGGGCGGGGTGAAAAACTGTTTTTT
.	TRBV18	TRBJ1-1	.	CASSGNRDAEAFF	TGTGCCAGCTCAGGAAACAGGGACGCTGAAGCTTTCTTT
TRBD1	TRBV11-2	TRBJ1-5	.	CASSLGGGTGEQPQHF	TGTGCCAGCAGCTTAGGAGGGGGGACAGGGGAGCAGCCCCAGCATTTT
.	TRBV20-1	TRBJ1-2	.	CSARVGYGYTF	TGCAGTGCTAGAGTCGGCTATGGCTACACCTTC
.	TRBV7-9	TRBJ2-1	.	CASSPRRLEYNEQFF	TGTGCCAGCAGCCCTAGGAGACTGGAGTACAATGAGCAGTTCTTC
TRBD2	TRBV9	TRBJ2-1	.	CASGTSGRDNEQFF	TGTGCCAGTGGGACTAGCGGGAGGGACAATGAGCAGTTCTTC
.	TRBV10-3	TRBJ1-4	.	CAISDDPLGGTNEKLFF	TGTGCCATCAGCGACGACCCCCTCGGAGGAACTAATGAAAAACTGTTTTTT
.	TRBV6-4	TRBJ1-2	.	CASSDSRAGAGYGYTF	TGTGCCAGCAGTGACTCAAGGGCAGGGGCTGGCTATGGCTACACCTTC
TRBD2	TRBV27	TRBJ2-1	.	CASSLWIAGGPFNEQFF	TGTGCCAGCAGTTTATGGATAGCGGGAGGGCCTTTTAATGAGCAGTTCTTC
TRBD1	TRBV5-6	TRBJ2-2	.	CASSLDRGESGELFF	TGTGCCAGCAGCTTGGACAGGGGGGAATCCGGGGAGCTGTTTTTT
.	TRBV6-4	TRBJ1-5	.	CASGSGPFYQPQHF	TGTGCCAGCGGCTCAGGGCCATTTTATCAGCCCCAGCATTTT
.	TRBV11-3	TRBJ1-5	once	CASSLRRNQPQHF	TGTGCCAGCAGCTTGAGAAGAAATCAGCCCCAGCATTTT
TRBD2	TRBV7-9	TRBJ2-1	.	CASSSKLAAEWEQFF	TGTGCCAGCAGCAGCAAACTAGCGGCCGAATGGGAGCAGTTCTTC